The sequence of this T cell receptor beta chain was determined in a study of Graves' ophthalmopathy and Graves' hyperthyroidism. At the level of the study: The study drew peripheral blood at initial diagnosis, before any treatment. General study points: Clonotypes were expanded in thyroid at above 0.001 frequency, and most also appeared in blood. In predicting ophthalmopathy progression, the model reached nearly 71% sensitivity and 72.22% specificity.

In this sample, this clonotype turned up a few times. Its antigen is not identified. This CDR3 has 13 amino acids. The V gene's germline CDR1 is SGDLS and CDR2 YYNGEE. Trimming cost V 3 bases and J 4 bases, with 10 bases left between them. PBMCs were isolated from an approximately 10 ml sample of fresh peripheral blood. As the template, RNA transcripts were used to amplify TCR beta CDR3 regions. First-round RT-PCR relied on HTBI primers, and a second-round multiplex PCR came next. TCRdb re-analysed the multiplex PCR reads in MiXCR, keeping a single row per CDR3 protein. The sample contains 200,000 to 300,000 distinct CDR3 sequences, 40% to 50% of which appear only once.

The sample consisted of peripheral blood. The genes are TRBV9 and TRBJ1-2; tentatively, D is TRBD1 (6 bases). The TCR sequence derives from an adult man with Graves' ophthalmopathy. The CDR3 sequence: CASSDRDSYGYTF. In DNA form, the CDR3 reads TGTGCCAGCAGCGACAGGGATAGCTATGGCTACACCTTC.